Listed below are T cell receptor beta chains from one sample, sequenced in a study of identical twins. TCRdb re-analysed the 5' RACE reads in MiXCR, keeping a single row per CDR3 protein. The table shows about 100,000 distinct CDR3 sequences, with just under 6% occurring only once. Material for sequencing was memory T cells sorted from blood. The receptor source for this set is a woman between 45 and 60 years old in good health. CDR3s include the opening cysteine and the closing phenylalanine or tryptophan. Fields, in order: D gene, J gene, V gene, CDR3 protein. D genes are given only for firm matches.

>.|TRBJ2-7|TRBV25-1
CASSEGTYEQYF
>TRBD2|TRBJ2-3|TRBV30
CAWMAGGNTQYF
>TRBD1|TRBJ1-5|TRBV20-1
CSARGLGGSGCNQPQHF
>.|TRBJ2-7|TRBV27
CASSPIPARTYEQYF
>.|TRBJ2-5|TRBV6-5
CASSYVHGGVETQYF
>.|TRBJ2-1|TRBV11-2
CASTLPGPKSSYNEQFF
>TRBD1|TRBJ1-5|TRBV20-1
CSARDRGGLPWAQHF
>TRBD2|TRBJ2-1|TRBV12-5
CASGPSVGGRANEQFF
>.|TRBJ2-3|TRBV23-1
CASIRGTDTQYF
>.|TRBJ2-1|TRBV7-2
CASSPGTSNEQFF
>.|TRBJ1-1|TRBV7-2
CASSLQGGAFF
>.|TRBJ2-1|TRBV6-5
CASSPGLSDNNEQFF
>TRBD2|TRBJ2-7|TRBV5-1
CASSQGSGRTYEQYF
>.|TRBJ1-3|TRBV20-1
CSAQGIAGNTIYF
>.|TRBJ2-5|TRBV20-1
CSADSTQETQYF
>.|TRBJ2-2|TRBV2
CASSEAGNGELFF
>TRBD1|TRBJ2-6|TRBV7-9
CASSLATGRGFGANVLTF
>.|TRBJ2-2|TRBV6-5
CASSYRANTGELFF
>TRBD2|TRBJ2-1|TRBV3-1
CASSQDAREHDEQFF
>TRBD2|TRBJ2-2|TRBV7-2
CASSLGAGTSGRGYTGELFF
>TRBD2|TRBJ2-1|TRBV7-8
CASRGREGRNEQFF
>.|TRBJ2-5|TRBV3-1
CASSQMKKTQYF